The clone carrying this T cell receptor (beta chain) has only a few counts. Its cognate antigen is unknown. The data stem from a study of response to subunit inactivated influenza vaccine. Study-level results: T cells newly recruited by each seasonal influenza vaccination are few, the authors suggested.

MiXCR, run by TCRdb on the RT-PCR reads, gives a single entry per CDR3 protein. The repertoire holds around 540,000 distinct CDR3 sequences, about 11% seen once, with approximately 10% in the top ten. Germline CDR1 and CDR2: SGDLS and YYNGEE. V was cut by 4 bases and J by 5 bases, with 18 bases left in between. CDR3 length: 15 residues. The rearrangement uses TRBV9 and TRBJ2-5; D possibly corresponds to TRBD2 (6 bases). Source: PBMCs from blood, taken on the day of vaccination. The sequence came from a man aged 45-65 years who received an inactivated influenza vaccine. The CDR3 region is CASSPKVAGRETQYF. DNA of the CDR3: TGTGCCAGCAGCCCGAAAGTGGCAGGGAGGGAGACCCAGTACTTC.